Below are 17 T cell receptor beta chains sequenced from a single sample in a study of blood T cell repertoires in COVID-19. The table came from immunoSEQ multiplex PCR; TCRdb's copy has only in-frame clones and leaves some out. The sample holds approximately 110,000 clones, about 90% seen once. Sequencing was carried out using peripheral blood. The source is a woman aged 45 to 65 with active or convalescent COVID-19.

The chain links TRBV19 to TRBJ2-3; perhaps TRBD1 as D (5 bases). Germline assignment: CDR1 LNHDA and CDR2 SQIVND (reference sequence). Trimming removed 6 bases at V and 5 bases at J, with 12 bases between. The CDR3 spans 13 residues. In nucleotides, the CDR3 is TGTGCCAGTAGGAACAGGTTGGGAGATACGCAGTATTTT. This gives the protein CASRNRLGDTQYF.

This chain links TRBV7-9 with TRBJ2-1; 7 bases are shared with TRBD2. The CDR3 consists of 15 residues. Germline lookup yields CDR1 SEHNR and CDR2 FQNEAQ (reference sequence). After removal of 5 bases from V and 1 base from J, the junction contained 5 bases not matched to a gene. The CDR3 nucleotides read TGTGCCAGCAGCGGACTAGAAGGTTCCTACAATGAGCAGTTCTTC. Translation gives CASSGLEGSYNEQFF.

This rearrangement joins TRBV5-6 to TRBJ2-1; possibly TRBD2 for D (6 bases). The CDR3 has 14 residues. Trimming took off 4 bases at V and 6 bases at J, with 14 bases between the two ends. The germline gives CDR1 SGHDT, CDR2 YYEEEE. The DNA for the CDR3 is TGTGCCAGCAGCACACCCTCGGGAGTCAATGAGCAGTTCTTC. Protein sequence: CASSTPSGVNEQFF.

The chain recombines TRBV18 with TRBJ2-3; 9 bases are a match to TRBD1. Germline V gives CDR1 KGHSH, CDR2 LQKENI. V shed 4 bases, J shed 3 bases, and the junction held 5 bases outside the gene matches. The CDR3 is made up of 15 amino acids. The CDR3 nucleotides are TGTGCCAGCTCACGCGGGACAGGGAGTACAGATACGCAGTATTTT. Translation gives CASSRGTGSTDTQYF.

The chain recombines TRBV19 with TRBJ1-1; 11 nucleotides align to TRBD1. CDR1 and CDR2 from the germline V gene are LNHDA and SQIVND (reference sequence). The length of the CDR3 is 16 residues. With 6 bases clipped from V and 2 bases from J, the junction kept 8 bases outside the gene matches. The CDR3 bases are TGTGCCAGTAGGCGGGACAGGGGGGCCGGTAACACTGAAGCTTTCTTT. It is translated as CASRRDRGAGNTEAFF. The variable domain in full, with the rest retrieved from reference TRBV19 and TRBJ1-1, is DGGITQSPKYLFRKEGQNVTLSCEQNLNHDAMYWYRQDPGQGLRLIYYSQIVNDFQKGDIAEGYSVSREKKESFPLTVTSAQKNPTAFYLCASRRDRGAGNTEAFFGQGTRLTVV.

In its sample, this clone was seen a few times. The chain uses TRBV19 and TRBJ1-2; D perhaps matches TRBD1 (5 bases). Trimming removed 6 bases at V and 6 bases at J, with 17 bases between. This CDR3 has 14 amino acids. Germline values: CDR1 LNHDA, CDR2 SQIVND (reference sequence). CDR3 DNA: TGTGCCAGTAGAAAGAGGGGAGGGGAGGATGGCTACACCTTC. The encoded protein is CASRKRGGEDGYTF.

V and J are TRBV4-1 and TRBJ1-3; D possibly corresponds to TRBD1 (5 bases). V was shortened by 0 bases and J by 1 base, with 13 bases between the two germline ends. This CDR3 is built from 17 residues. The germline V gene has CDR1 MGHRA and CDR2 YSYEKL. The CDR3 loop reads CASSQEQAVPSGNTIYF. CDR3 DNA sequence: TGCGCCAGCAGCCAAGAACAGGCGGTGCCTTCTGGAAACACCATATATTTT.

The chain couples TRBV28 to TRBJ2-5; 9 bases fit TRBD1. This CDR3 is built from 13 residues. In germline, CDR1 is MDHEN, CDR2 SYDVKM. V lost 5 bases to trimming and J lost 4 bases; unmatched junction nucleotides: 2. CDR3 sequence: CASSRTGVETQYF. CDR3 DNA: TGTGCCAGCAGTCGGACAGGGGTAGAGACCCAGTACTTC.

This clone came up once. V gene TRBV28 combines with J gene TRBJ2-4, with a tentative D call TRBD1 (5 bases). The length of the CDR3 is 14 residues. Germline CDR1 is MDHEN and CDR2 is SYDVKM. Trimming left V 6 bases short and J 3 bases short, with 12 bases between. Written as DNA, the CDR3 is TGTGCCAGCAGCCCCGGACAAGGCAAAAACATTCAGTACTTC. The encoded protein is CASSPGQGKNIQYF.

V and J are TRBV2 and TRBJ2-4, with 9 bases matching TRBD1. V trimming: 6 bases; J trimming: 8 bases; junction bases outside the gene matches: 5. This CDR3 spans 13 amino acids. Germline CDR1 and CDR2: SNHLY and FYNNEI. DNA of the CDR3: TGTGCCAGCAGAAAAGGGACAGGGTACATTCAGTACTTC. Amino acids: CASRKGTGYIQYF.

This clone was detected a few times. The rearrangement joins TRBV19 to TRBJ1-1; TRBD1 agrees at 12 bases. CDR1 and CDR2 (germline): LNHDA, SQIVND (reference sequence). There are 18 residues in the CDR3. The J segment lost 0 bases and the V segment lost 10 bases, leaving 15 bases of the junction unmatched. DNA for the CDR3: TGTGCCACCAGACCGGGACAGGGGGCCCCACTTATGAACACTGAAGCTTTCTTT. This codes for CATRPGQGAPLMNTEAFF.

CDR3 region: CASSLERDTQYF. In DNA form, the CDR3 reads TGTGCCAGCAGCTTAGAGAGAGATACGCAGTATTTT. This chain uses TRBV7-9 with TRBJ2-3; no clear D gene. The CDR3 totals 12 residues. V was pared by 1 base and J by 5 bases, with 4 bases between. Germline values: CDR1 SEHNR, CDR2 FQNEAQ (reference sequence).

This chain uses TRBV28 with TRBJ1-5; weak D call: TRBD1 (6 bases). Per germline, CDR1 MDHEN and CDR2 SYDVKM. Trimming stripped 5 bases from V and 7 bases from J, with 15 bases between. The CDR3 runs 14 residues. In nucleotides, the CDR3 is TGTGCCAGCAGTAGGGAGGGGGGCCTACAGCCCCAGCATTTT. As protein: CASSREGGLQPQHF.

The rearrangement links TRBV19 to TRBJ2-1; D is perhaps TRBD2 (6 bases). The CDR3 length is 14 residues. CDR1 is LNHDA and CDR2 is SQIVND in the germline V gene (reference sequence). V gave up 3 bases and J gave up 8 bases, with 14 bases separating them. The CDR3 here is CASSIGSGSYEQFF. CDR3 bases: TGTGCCAGTAGTATTGGCTCCGGGAGTTATGAGCAGTTCTTC.

This chain links TRBV7-9 with TRBJ2-5, with 7 nucleotides matching TRBD1. The CDR3 loop spans 16 amino acids. J lost 3 bases, V lost 3 bases, and 10 bases had no gene match. From germline, CDR1 is SEHNR and CDR2 FQNEAQ (reference sequence). CDR3 sequence: CASSFGTVVSKETQYF. The DNA for the CDR3 is TGTGCCAGCAGCTTCGGGACAGTCGTTAGTAAAGAGACCCAGTACTTC.

V usage is TRBV6-1 and J usage is TRBJ1-1, with unresolved D. This CDR3 comprises 15 residues. CDR1 is MNHNS and CDR2 is SASEGT in the germline V gene. The V gene lost 1 base and the J gene lost 5 bases, with 14 bases spanning the gap. CDR3 protein: CASSEVGGSGTEAFF. The CDR3, as DNA: TGTGCCAGCAGTGAAGTTGGAGGGTCGGGGACTGAAGCTTTCTTT.

V gene TRBV20-1 combines with J gene TRBJ2-3; D may be TRBD2 (5 bases). The germline V and J ends were trimmed by 4 bases and 9 bases, with 20 bases remaining between them. From germline, CDR1 is DFQATT and CDR2 SNEGSKA (reference sequence). The CDR3 length is 14 residues. CDR3 nucleotides: TGCAGTGCTAATGACGGAGGACTCACCAGGACGCAGTATTTT. It encodes CSANDGGLTRTQYF.